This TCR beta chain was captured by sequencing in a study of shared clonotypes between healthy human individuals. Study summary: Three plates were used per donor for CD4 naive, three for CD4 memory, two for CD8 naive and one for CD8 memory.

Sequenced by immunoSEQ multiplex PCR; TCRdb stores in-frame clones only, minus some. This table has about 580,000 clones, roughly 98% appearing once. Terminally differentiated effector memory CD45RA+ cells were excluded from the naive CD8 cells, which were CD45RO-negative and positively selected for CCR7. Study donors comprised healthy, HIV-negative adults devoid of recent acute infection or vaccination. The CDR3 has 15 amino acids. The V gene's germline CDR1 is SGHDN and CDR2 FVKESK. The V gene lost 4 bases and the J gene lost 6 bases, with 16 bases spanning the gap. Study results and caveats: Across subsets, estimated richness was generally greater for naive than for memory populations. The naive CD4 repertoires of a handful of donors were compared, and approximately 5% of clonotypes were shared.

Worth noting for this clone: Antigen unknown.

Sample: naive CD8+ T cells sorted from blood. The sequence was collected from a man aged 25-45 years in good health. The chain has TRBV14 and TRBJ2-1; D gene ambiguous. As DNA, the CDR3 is TGTGCCAGCAGCCCTTACGCGCCCGCTGTCAATGAGCAGTTCTTC. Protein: CASSPYAPAVNEQFF.